This is a list of T cell receptor beta chains from one sample in a study of blood T cells in healthy people across ages. TCRdb recomputed calls from the 5' RACE reads with MiXCR, one row per CDR3 protein. The repertoire consists of about 670,000 distinct CDR3 sequences, with around two fifths occurring once and the leading ten covering about 30%. The sample taken for sequencing was blood. These TCRs come from an older man in good health. CDR3s include the opening cysteine and the closing phenylalanine or tryptophan. D genes are given only for firm matches. Size values are once, few and many counts, or a class for expanded clones, and some rows have none.

CDR3 length	V gene	J gene	D gene	clone size	CDR3 DNA	CDR3 protein
13	TRBV20-1	TRBJ2-3	TRBD1	-	TGCAGTGCCCGGACAGGAACAACAGATACGCAGTATTTT	CSARTGTTDTQYF
15	TRBV20-1	TRBJ1-5	-	-	TGCAGTGCTAGAGGAGATATGAGGGACACTCAGCCCCAGCATTTT	CSARGDMRDTQPQHF
15	TRBV7-2	TRBJ2-7	-	-	TGTGCCAGCAGCTTACGAGGGCGACAGGCCTACGAGCAGTACTTC	CASSLRGRQAYEQYF
16	TRBV11-2	TRBJ2-4	TRBD1	-	TGTGCCAGCAGCTTGGAAGGACAGGGGGTTAAAAACATTCAGTACTTC	CASSLEGQGVKNIQYF
14	TRBV15	TRBJ2-1	-	-	-	CATSSSGVYNEQFF
14	TRBV7-9	TRBJ2-1	-	few	TGTGCCAGCAGCTTAAAAGGACTCGAAGCTGAGCAGTTCTTC	CASSLKGLEAEQFF
12	TRBV7-2	TRBJ2-7	-	many	TGTGCCAGCAGCCCAAACCGCTACGAGCAGTACTTC	CASSPNRYEQYF
17	TRBV5-1	TRBJ2-3	TRBD2	few	TGCGCCAGCAGCGGTAGCGGGGGGGCTGGATACACAGATACGCAGTATTTT	CASSGSGGAGYTDTQYF
15	TRBV6-5	TRBJ2-7	-	-	TGTGCCAGCAGCCTAGAGGGAGGTGGGGATCGCGAGCAGTACTTC	CASSLEGGGDREQYF
18	TRBV9	TRBJ2-3	-	-	TGTGCCAGCAGCGTAGGGGGGTCGCGCCGCGTTAGCACAGATACGCAGTATTTT	CASSVGGSRRVSTDTQYF
13	TRBV28	TRBJ2-7	-	-	TGTGCCACCAGAACCCACAGGGTCCACGAGCAGTACTTC	CATRTHRVHEQYF
14	TRBV6-1	TRBJ2-7	TRBD1	few	TGTGCCAGCAGTGCCGGGACAGGGATCCACGAGCAGTACTTC	CASSAGTGIHEQYF
17	TRBV5-1	TRBJ2-7	TRBD2	few	TGCGCCAGCAGCTCGGGACTAGCGGGGGGGAGCTCCTACGAGCAGTACTTC	CASSSGLAGGSSYEQYF
11	TRBV5-5	TRBJ2-7	-	many	TGTGCCAGCAGCTTGGATGTTCTGTCGTACTTC	CASSLDVLSYF
18	TRBV7-2	TRBJ2-5	TRBD2	many	TGTGCCAGCAGCGTAAGGGGATCCGGACTAGCGGGGCAAGAGACCCAGTACTTC	CASSVRGSGLAGQETQYF
14	TRBV9	TRBJ2-1	-	-	TGTGCCAGCAGCGTAGACGGCGGGACCAATGAGCAGTTCTTC	CASSVDGGTNEQFF
16	TRBV10-1	TRBJ2-7	-	-	TGCGCAGAAAGAGGGGGAGTCTATGGGCTGGCTTATGAGCAGTACTTC	CAERGGVYGLAYEQYF
15	TRBV18	TRBJ2-5	-	-	TGTGCCAGCTCACCGAACGCGGACAGTCAAGAGACCCAGTACTTC	CASSPNADSQETQYF
13	TRBV6-2/TRBV6-3	TRBJ2-4	-	-	TGTGCCAGCATGAGGGACCGCGGAAACATTCAGTACTTC	CASMRDRGNIQYF
11	TRBV20-1	TRBJ2-7	TRBD2	-	TGCAGTGCTGGGGGAGGGAGGGAGCAGTACTTC	CSAGGGREQYF
16	TRBV27	TRBJ2-7	-	few	TGTGCCAGCAGTTTGGGGCCGATGAGGGGTACCTACGAGCAGTACTTC	CASSLGPMRGTYEQYF
12	TRBV25-1	TRBJ2-3	-	many	TGTGCCAGCGATACAGGCACAGATACGCAGTATTTT	CASDTGTDTQYF
16	TRBV20-1	TRBJ2-1	TRBD2	-	TGCAGTGCTAGAGATACCAGCGGGAGGGCTAGAAATGAGCAGTTCTTC	CSARDTSGRARNEQFF
15	TRBV4-3	TRBJ1-6	TRBD1	-	TGCGCCAGCAGCCAACTGACAGGGGGCAATTCACCCCTCCACTTT	CASSQLTGGNSPLHF
15	TRBV4-3	TRBJ2-7	-	many	TGCGCCAGCAGCCAAGAGGGTCGCAGGGTGGACGAGCAGTACTTC	CASSQEGRRVDEQYF
14	TRBV6-5	TRBJ2-5	TRBD1	-	TGTGCCAGCAGTGGGACAGGGGATCAGGAGACCCAGTACTTC	CASSGTGDQETQYF
16	TRBV7-9	TRBJ2-1	-	-	TGTGCCAGCAGCTTGGTCCCCGCGTCCACCTACAATGAGCAGTTCTTC	CASSLVPASTYNEQFF
14	TRBV7-9	TRBJ2-5	-	-	TGTGCCAGCAGCCAAGACAGTAACAGGGAGACCCAGTACTTC	CASSQDSNRETQYF
17	TRBV15	TRBJ2-7	TRBD1	many	TGTGCCACCAGCAGGGGGGTTCGGGACAGGGGTTCCTACGAGCAGTACTTC	CATSRGVRDRGSYEQYF
16	TRBV6-5	TRBJ2-1	TRBD1	-	TGTGCCAGCATGGTAACGACAGGGGCGAAAGTGAGTGAGCAGTTCTTC	CASMVTTGAKVSEQFF
15	TRBV7-9	TRBJ2-5	-	few	TGTGCCAGCAGCTTACTCGGGGACCCCCAAGAGACCCAGTACTTC	CASSLLGDPQETQYF
16	TRBV9	TRBJ2-1	-	-	TGTGCCAGCAGCGTAGTAACGGGAGAATATGAAGATGAGCAGTTCTTC	CASSVVTGEYEDEQFF
11	TRBV20-1	TRBJ2-3	-	-	TGCAGTGCTACGGACACAGATACGCAGTATTTT	CSATDTDTQYF
12	TRBV12-3/TRBV12-4	TRBJ1-1	-	-	TGTGCCAGCAGTTTTTTACAGACTGAAGCTTTCTTT	CASSFLQTEAFF
15	TRBV5-1	TRBJ1-5	-	few	TGCGCCAGCAGCTTGGACGGAGATAGCAATCAGCCCCAGCATTTT	CASSLDGDSNQPQHF
13	TRBV20-1	TRBJ2-5	-	-	TGCAGTGCTAGAGATCAGGTTGTGGAGACCCAGTACTTC	CSARDQVVETQYF
15	TRBV12-3/TRBV12-4	TRBJ1-2	-	many	TGTGCCAGCAGTTTAGGGGGGAACCCTAACTATGGCTACACCTTC	CASSLGGNPNYGYTF
14	TRBV7-9	TRBJ2-5	-	-	TGTGCCAGCAGCGTACTGGGTGGCCAAGAGACCCAGTACTTC	CASSVLGGQETQYF
15	TRBV5-1	TRBJ2-1	-	-	TGCGCCAGCACCCCCGGGAGCTATAACTACTATGAGCAGTTCTTC	CASTPGSYNYYEQFF
13	TRBV20-1	TRBJ1-2	TRBD1	few	TGCAGTGCTAGAGATGGAGGGGGCGGCGGCTACACCTTC	CSARDGGGGGYTF
16	TRBV7-2	TRBJ2-2	-	-	TGTGCCAGCAGCTTATCAAGACTCAGCAACACCGGGGAGCTGTTTTTT	CASSLSRLSNTGELFF
15	TRBV4-2	TRBJ2-1	TRBD1	-	TGTGCCAGCAGCCCCGGGACAGGAGAACCCAATGAGCAGTTCTTC	CASSPGTGEPNEQFF
15	TRBV28	TRBJ2-1	TRBD2	-	TGTGCCAGCACCCCCCCGGGACTAGCCCCCAATGAGCAGTTCTTC	CASTPPGLAPNEQFF
16	TRBV4-1	TRBJ1-6	-	-	TGCGCCAGCAGCCAAGATGACGGGGCGGGCCGCTCACCCCTCCACTTT	CASSQDDGAGRSPLHF
11	TRBV2	TRBJ2-7	-	many	TGTGCCAGCAGCTTAAACAGCGAGCAGTACTTC	CASSLNSEQYF
12	TRBV29-1	TRBJ2-5	-	-	TGCAGCGATTCGACGGGGCAAGAGACCCAGTACTTC	CSDSTGQETQYF
17	TRBV3-1	TRBJ2-5	TRBD2	-	TGTGCCAGCAGCCAAGGGTCAGCGGGGGGGACGTGGGAGACCCAGTACTTC	CASSQGSAGGTWETQYF
19	TRBV3-1	TRBJ2-5	TRBD1	-	TGTGCCAGCAGGACCTCCGGGACAGGGGCTATACGACGGGGGGAGACCCAGTACTTC	CASRTSGTGAIRRGETQYF
15	TRBV9	TRBJ2-1	TRBD1	few	TGTGCCAGCAGCGCCAGACAGGGGGCGGACAATGAGCAGTTCTTC	CASSARQGADNEQFF
16	TRBV6-2/TRBV6-3	TRBJ2-1	-	few	TGTGCCAGCAGTTACTCGGACGGGATAACATACAATGAGCAGTTCTTC	CASSYSDGITYNEQFF
16	TRBV27	TRBJ2-1	TRBD2	few	TGTGCCAGCGTAACTCTATATAGCGGGAGTATCTATGAGCAGTTCTTC	CASVTLYSGSIYEQFF
17	TRBV20-1	TRBJ1-2	-	-	TGCAGTGCTAGACCTCCAATCGACAGGAGGGGTAACTATGGCTACACCTTC	CSARPPIDRRGNYGYTF
16	TRBV20-1	TRBJ2-1	-	-	TGCAGTGCTAGAGATCCAAACGGGCACTCTTACAATGAGCAGTTCTTC	CSARDPNGHSYNEQFF
14	TRBV6-6	TRBJ1-2	TRBD1	-	TGTGCCAGCAGTAAGGGACAGGGAGAAAGGGGCTACACCTTC	CASSKGQGERGYTF
16	TRBV7-9	TRBJ2-3	TRBD2	-	TGTGCCAGCAGCTCGAGCGGGACCCCCTTCACAGATACGCAGTATTTT	CASSSSGTPFTDTQYF
16	TRBV5-6	TRBJ2-3	-	-	TGTGCCAGCAGCTTGTTCTCCTCCACTAACACAGATACGCAGTATTTT	CASSLFSSTNTDTQYF